The 26 T cell receptor beta chains below come from one sample, sequenced in a study of blood T cell repertoires in COVID-19. Clones were sequenced by immunoSEQ multiplex PCR, and TCRdb holds only the in-frame ones, with some missing. The table records about 370,000 clones, around 92% of them present only once. Sequencing was carried out using peripheral blood. The receptor source for this set is a woman in her thirties with COVID-19, enrolled during active disease.

The chain carries TRBV7-9 and TRBJ2-7, with 10 bases lining up with TRBD1. V gave up 2 bases and J gave up 10 bases; unmatched junction bases: 5. The germline V gene has CDR1 SEHNR and CDR2 FQNEAQ (reference sequence). The CDR3 totals 13 residues. The CDR3 sequence is CASSLSGTGEQYV. CDR3 nucleotide sequence: TGTGCCAGCAGCTTATCCGGGACAGGGGAACAGTACGTC.

This chain joins TRBV3-1 (or the pseudogene TRBV3-2) and TRBJ2-4, with TRBD1 matching 7 bases. Trimming removed 5 bases from V and 7 bases from J; junction bases left unmatched: 5. CDR3 length: 13 amino acids. Germline loops: CDR1 LGHDT, CDR2 YNNKEL (reference sequence). CDR3 region: CASSTATGNIQYF. The CDR3 bases are TGTGCCAGCAGCACTGCGACAGGGAACATTCAGTACTTC.

This clone was counted once. The same CDR3 arises from other DNA sequences in this sample as well. This rearrangement joins TRBV19 to TRBJ1-1, with 8 bases fitting TRBD1. This CDR3 region has 13 residues. Germline V gene lookup returns CDR1 LNHDA and CDR2 SQIVND (reference sequence). Unmatched junction bases numbered 2, after V lost 5 bases and J lost 3 bases. CDR3 nucleotide sequence: TGTGCCAGTAGTCTGGACAGGGACACTGAAGCTTTCTTT. It translates to CASSLDRDTEAFF.

The genes are TRBV6-5 and TRBJ1-2; D may be TRBD1 (5 bases). The CDR3 covers 13 residues. V lost 2 bases and J lost 8, with 12 bases in between. CDR1 and CDR2 (germline): MNHEY, SVGAGI. The CDR3 loop is CASSYDSRRGYTF. The DNA for the CDR3 is TGTGCCAGCAGTTACGACAGCCGTAGGGGCTACACCTTC.

The chain couples TRBV9 to TRBJ1-2; no definite D call. The V end was cut by 0 bases, the J end by 4 bases, with 16 bases between. This CDR3 spans 16 amino acids. CDR1 and CDR2 (germline): SGDLS, YYNGEE. The CDR3: CASSVALPARLYGYTF. In DNA, the CDR3 is TGTGCCAGCAGCGTAGCTCTCCCTGCGCGTCTCTATGGCTACACCTTC.

The chain links TRBV5-4 to TRBJ1-1; D perhaps matches TRBD1 (5 bases). The CDR3 contains 13 residues. The V gene lost 3 bases and the J gene lost 8 bases, with 14 bases spanning the gap. CDR1 and CDR2 from the germline V gene are SGHNT and YYREEE (reference sequence). CDR3: CASSYSRQFEAFF. CDR3 nucleotides: TGTGCCAGCAGCTACTCTCGACAGTTCGAAGCTTTCTTT. The whole variable domain, filled in from reference TRBV5-4 and TRBJ1-1, reads ETGVTQSPTHLIKTRGQQVTLRCSSQSGHNTVSWYQQALGQGPQFIFQYYREEENGRGNFPPRFSGLQFPNYSSELNVNALELDDSALYLCASSYSRQFEAFFGQGTRLTVV.

The rearrangement links TRBV5-1 to TRBJ2-1, with TRBD2 matching 12 bases. Trimming at V came to 3 bases and at J to 8 bases, leaving 9 bases not matched to a gene. The CDR3 runs 16 residues. Germline V gene data show CDR1 as SGHRS and CDR2 as YFSETQ. This CDR3 reads CASSWEMTSGSYEQFF. CDR3 sequence (DNA): TGCGCCAGCAGCTGGGAAATGACTAGCGGGAGCTATGAGCAGTTCTTC.

CDR3 in DNA: TGCGCCAGCAGCTTGGCCGAGGGTTGGGGAACTGAAGCTTTCTTT. Translation gives CASSLAEGWGTEAFF. This chain joins TRBV5-1 and TRBJ1-1; D is ambiguous. CDR1 is SGHRS, CDR2 YFSETQ, per germline. Trimming stripped 0 bases from V and 5 bases from J, with 14 bases between. This CDR3 contains 15 residues.

The chain uses TRBV5-1 and TRBJ2-1; D possibly corresponds to TRBD1 (5 bases). Trimming took 0 bases from V and 5 from J, leaving 15 bases between them. This CDR3 contains 16 residues. Germline V gene sequence: CDR1 SGHRS, CDR2 YFSETQ. The CDR3 spells CASSLAVAGSDNEQFF. CDR3 sequence (DNA): TGCGCCAGCAGCTTGGCTGTGGCAGGGTCAGACAATGAGCAGTTCTTC. The full variable domain, rest sourced from reference TRBV5-1 and TRBJ2-1, is KAGVTQTPRYLIKTRGQQVTLSCSPISGHRSVSWYQQTPGQGLQFLFEYFSETQRNKGNFPGRFSGRQFSNSRSEMNVSTLELGDSALYLCASSLAVAGSDNEQFFGPGTRLTVL.

This clone was found once. The chain carries TRBV18 and TRBJ1-2, with D possibly TRBD1 on 6 matching bases. The CDR3 runs to 16 residues. Deletions cut 3 bases from V and 0 bases from J, with 14 bases between. Germline V CDR1 and CDR2: KGHSH, LQKENI. CDR3 nucleotides: TGTGCCAGCTCACCCTCCGGGGACAAATCTAACTATGGCTACACCTTC. It codes for CASSPSGDKSNYGYTF. Full variable domain (missing parts from reference TRBV18 and TRBJ1-2): NAGVMQNPRHLVRRRGQEARLRCSPMKGHSHVYWYRQLPEEGLKFMVYLQKENIIDESGMPKERFSAEFPKEGPSILRIQQVVRGDSAAYFCASSPSGDKSNYGYTFGSGTRLTVV.

CDR3 sequence reads: CASSQTSGSSNEQFF. The DNA for the CDR3 is TGTGCCAGCAGCCAGACTAGCGGGAGTTCAAATGAGCAGTTCTTC. The chain combines TRBV7-9 with TRBJ2-1; 12 nucleotides match TRBD2. The junction had 6 bases not matched to a gene; V was cut back by 5 bases and J by 7 bases. CDR1 is SEHNR and CDR2 is FQNEAQ in the germline V gene (reference sequence). The CDR3 has 15 residues.

This chain joins TRBV7-9 and TRBJ2-1; a possible D gene is TRBD2 (5 bases). CDR3 size: 16 residues. With 4 bases removed from V and 3 bases from J, the gap between germline ends came to 16 bases. Looked up from germline, CDR1 is SEHNR and CDR2 is FQNEAQ (reference sequence). CDR3 DNA: TGTGCCAGCAGCTCCTCGGACTGGGTGGGCTACAATGAGCAGTTCTTC. It codes for CASSSSDWVGYNEQFF.

This chain joins TRBV24-1 and TRBJ2-3, with 11 bases matching TRBD1. Germline CDR1 and CDR2: KGHDR and SFDVKD. The trim removed 4 bases at V and 2 bases at J, leaving 7 bases unmatched. The CDR3 spans 17 residues. The DNA of the CDR3 is TGTGCCACCAGTGACCGGGACAGGGGGATCTACACAGATACGCAGTATTTT. Protein product: CATSDRDRGIYTDTQYF.

The chain employs TRBV4-1 and TRBJ1-2; the match to TRBD1 covers 8 bases. CDR1 and CDR2 (germline): MGHRA, YSYEKL. There are 16 residues in the CDR3. Trimming took 1 base from V and 8 from J; bases not matched to a gene: 12. The CDR3 spells CASSQGGSGGVQGYTF. The CDR3 DNA follows: TGCGCCAGCAGCCAAGGGGGGTCAGGGGGCGTTCAAGGCTACACCTTC.

The CDR3 region has the DNA TGTGCCAGCAGCTTAGGACCGGGGTATGGGACAGGGGACCTCATAAATGGCTACGAGCAGTACTTC. Protein product: CASSLGPGYGTGDLINGYEQYF. The chain carries TRBV7-6 and TRBJ2-7, with TRBD1 matching 10 bases. Germline loops: CDR1 SGHVS, CDR2 FNYEAQ. V shed 1 base, J shed 3 bases, and the junction held 24 bases outside the gene matches. The CDR3 runs 22 residues.

The V and J genes are TRBV7-2 and TRBJ1-2, with a possible D match to TRBD1 (6 bases). The CDR3 runs to 14 residues. Germline CDR1 and CDR2: SGHTA and FQGNSA. Trimming removed 7 bases at V and 0 bases at J, with 12 bases between. The DNA for the CDR3 is TGTGCCAGCATTGGACAGCTCTCTAACTATGGCTACACCTTC. Translation: CASIGQLSNYGYTF.

The chain is built from TRBV5-8 and TRBJ2-5, with 12 bases identical to TRBD2. The V gene end was trimmed by 0 bases and the J gene end by 5 bases; junction bases not matched to a gene: 2. The CDR3 consists of 15 residues. Germline CDR1 SGHTS, CDR2 YDEGEE. CDR3 region: CASSLGLAGEETQYF. The CDR3 region has the DNA TGTGCCAGCAGCTTGGGACTAGCGGGAGAGGAGACCCAGTACTTC.

The chain is built from TRBV6-5 and TRBJ2-3; 8 bases line up with TRBD2. In germline, CDR1 is MNHEY, CDR2 SVGAGI. The CDR3 loop spans 13 amino acids. V dropped 8 bases and J dropped 2; count of bases not matched to a gene: 3. The CDR3 sequence is CASPTSDTDTQYF. The CDR3 nucleotides read TGTGCCAGCCCGACTAGCGACACAGATACGCAGTATTTT.

This clone was seen a few times. The J gene is TRBJ2-7, the V gene TRBV10-3; D call uncertain. V was pared by 10 bases and J by 0 bases, with 16 bases between. CDR3 length equals 14 residues. CDR1 and CDR2 from the germline V gene are ENHRY and SYGVKD. CDR3 in amino acids: CATSHDESSYEQYV. For the CDR3, the DNA is TGTGCCACCTCCCACGATGAGAGCTCCTACGAGCAGTACGTC.

The J gene is TRBJ2-5, the V gene TRBV4-1, with D possibly being TRBD1 (6 bases). Germline CDR1 and CDR2: MGHRA and YSYEKL. V lost 3 bases to trimming and J lost 1 base, with 12 bases between them. CDR3 length: 15 amino acids. The CDR3 bases are TGCGCCAGCAGCCACCAACAGGGTATCCAAGAGACCCAGTACTTC. Amino acids: CASSHQQGIQETQYF.

This clone was seen just once. The chain has TRBV4-1 and TRBJ2-1, with TRBD2 matching over 7 bases. Trimming took 3 bases from V and 9 from J; bases not matched to a gene: 11. The CDR3 is 15 amino acids. Germline V gene data show CDR1 as MGHRA and CDR2 as YSYEKL. In nucleotides, the CDR3 is TGCGCCAGCAGCCACCCGGAGAGGGCGGGAGTTGAGCAGTTCTTC. This sequence encodes CASSHPERAGVEQFF.

The rearrangement uses TRBV18 and TRBJ2-1, with 9 bases that match TRBD1. Germline CDR1 is KGHSH and CDR2 is LQKENI. Trimming took 1 base from V and 7 from J; bases not matched to a gene: 8. The CDR3 totals 16 residues. The DNA of the CDR3 is TGTGCCAGCTCACCACTATCCGGGACAGGGATTAATGAGCAGTTCTTC. It codes for CASSPLSGTGINEQFF.

The chain employs TRBV2 and TRBJ2-7; TRBD1 matches 7 bases. Germline V gene data show CDR1 as SNHLY and CDR2 as FYNNEI. The CDR3 sequence is 13 residues long. The V gene end was trimmed by 6 bases and the J gene end by 7 bases; junction bases not matched to a gene: 9. The CDR3 spells CASSVSTGYEQYF. The CDR3 nucleotides are TGTGCCAGCAGCGTCTCGACAGGGTATGAGCAGTACTTC.

This chain uses TRBV19 with TRBJ2-7; 7 bases align to TRBD1. V lost 6 bases to trimming and J lost 2 bases; unmatched junction nucleotides: 4. Per the germline V gene, CDR1 is LNHDA and CDR2 is SQIVND (reference sequence). This CDR3 comprises 13 residues. CDR3: CASSGQDAYEQYF. For the CDR3, the DNA is TGTGCCAGTAGCGGACAGGACGCCTACGAGCAGTACTTC.

The chain combines TRBV24-1 with TRBJ1-5; a weak D match, TRBD1 (5 bases). The CDR3 loop spans 15 amino acids. V was trimmed by 2 bases and J by 5 bases, leaving 12 bases between them. Per the germline V gene, CDR1 is KGHDR and CDR2 is SFDVKD. The CDR3 DNA is TGTGCCACCAGTGATTCCAGGGTATTGGATCAGCCCCAGCATTTT. This encodes CATSDSRVLDQPQHF.

This clone was detected only once. CDR3 loop: CASSQTGGFTEAFF. The CDR3 nucleotides are TGTGCCAGCAGTCAGACAGGGGGTTTCACTGAAGCTTTCTTT. The chain joins TRBV3-1 (or the pseudogene TRBV3-2) to TRBJ1-1; 9 nucleotides match TRBD1. The ends lost 6 bases at V and 4 bases at J; junction bases unmatched: 6. The CDR3 has 14 amino acids. Germline CDR1 and CDR2: LGHDT and YNNKEL (reference sequence).